The 10 T cell receptor beta chains presented below share a single source sample, sequenced in a study. MiXCR was run by TCRdb on the 5' RACE reads, yielding one entry per CDR3 protein. The sample lists some 12,000 distinct CDR3 sequences, roughly 47% occurring once. Tregs were sorted as CD4+CD25+CD127-/low cells. Sequencing was carried out using tumor-infiltrating Tregs sorted from the breast tumor. All receptors come from a female donor with breast cancer.

This chain uses TRBV6-5 with TRBJ2-2; 8 bases map to TRBD2. This CDR3 is built from 15 residues. V lost 10 bases to trimming and J lost 3 bases; unmatched junction nucleotides: 10. Germline V gene data show CDR1 as MNHEY and CDR2 as SVGAGI. The CDR3, as DNA: TGTGCCACCACTAGCGGCGAGAGACACACCGGGGAGCTGTTTTTT. It codes for CATTSGERHTGELFF.

The chain recombines TRBV6-5 with TRBJ2-5; TRBD1 is a possible D gene (6 bases). Trimming took 4 bases from V and 1 from J, leaving 7 bases between them. Looked up from germline, CDR1 is MNHEY and CDR2 is SVGAGI. The CDR3 contains 13 residues. In DNA, the CDR3 is TGTGCCAGCAGTTTCAGGGGCCAAGAGACCCAGTACTTC. Translated: CASSFRGQETQYF.

The V gene is TRBV4-2, the J gene TRBJ1-3; a possible D gene is TRBD1 (5 bases). In germline, CDR1 is LGHNA, CDR2 YNFKEQ. This CDR3 contains 15 residues. V dropped 1 base and J dropped 2 bases, with 9 bases sitting between them. Here the CDR3 DNA reads TGTGCCAGCAGCCAAGGCCAGGGAACTGGAAACACCATATATTTT. Its protein product is CASSQGQGTGNTIYF.

This chain uses TRBV7-2 with TRBJ1-6; 7 nucleotides align to TRBD1. CDR1 is SGHTA and CDR2 is FQGNSA in the germline V gene. This CDR3 region has 16 residues. Trimming at V came to 5 bases and at J to 5 bases, leaving 9 bases not matched to a gene. DNA for the CDR3: TGTGCCAGCAGCCCCTGGGACAGCTCTAATAATTCACCCCTCCACTTT. Its protein product is CASSPWDSSNNSPLHF.

The chain joins TRBV6-2 or TRBV6-3 to TRBJ1-1; 9 bases align to TRBD1. After removal of 2 bases from V and 0 bases from J, the junction contained 4 bases not matched to a gene. The CDR3 is made up of 16 amino acids. Germline CDR1 reads MNHEY; CDR2 reads SVGEGT. CDR3 sequence (DNA): TGTGCCAGCAGTTACGGGACAGGGACTTTGAACACTGAAGCTTTCTTT. Its protein is CASSYGTGTLNTEAFF.

Only a few counts were recorded for this clonotype. The genes are TRBV4-1 and TRBJ2-5; TRBD2 aligns across 9 bases. The CDR3 has 16 residues. Looked up from germline, CDR1 is MGHRA and CDR2 is YSYEKL. The V gene end was trimmed by 3 bases and the J gene end by 1 base; junction bases not matched to a gene: 6. The CDR3 is CASSQGAGGTQETQYF. The CDR3 coding sequence is TGCGCCAGCAGCCAGGGAGCGGGAGGAACCCAAGAGACCCAGTACTTC.

The chain uses TRBV7-9 and TRBJ2-1; D gene ambiguous. Germline lookup yields CDR1 SEHNR and CDR2 FQNEAQ (reference sequence). V lost 3 bases and J 3 bases, leaving 15 bases between the germline ends. This CDR3 is 16 amino acids long. In DNA, the CDR3 is TGTGCCAGCAGCTTCGTCTTGAGCCGGCGCTACAATGAGCAGTTCTTC. This translates into CASSFVLSRRYNEQFF.

This sequence joins TRBV5-4 and TRBJ2-1; 14 nucleotides line up with TRBD2. This CDR3 comprises 15 residues. J was trimmed by 7 bases and V by 4 bases; bases with no gene match: 4. Germline V gene sequence: CDR1 SGHNT, CDR2 YYREEE (reference sequence). The CDR3 DNA is TGTGCCAGCAGCGGCGGGACTAGCGGGAGAAATGAGCAGTTCTTC. It translates to CASSGGTSGRNEQFF.

The chain is built from TRBV4-2 and TRBJ2-7; possibly TRBD2 for D (5 bases). CDR1 and CDR2 from the germline V gene are LGHNA and YNFKEQ. The CDR3 totals 17 residues. V lost 1 base and J 0 bases, leaving 16 bases between the germline ends. CDR3 in DNA: TGTGCCAGCAGCCAAGGGGCCGTTTTAGGGAGCTCCTACGAGCAGTACTTC. Protein: CASSQGAVLGSSYEQYF.

A note on this clonotype: The CDR3 does not close with the conserved phenylalanine or tryptophan, likely indicating a read error. The CDR3 DNA follows: TGTGCCAGCAGAACCAATTGGGGCGAGAACGAGCAGTACTCC. Residues: CASRTNWGENEQYS. The chain has TRBV27 and TRBJ2-7; a possible D gene is TRBD1 (5 bases). V lost 6 bases and J lost 5, with 17 bases in between. The CDR3 consists of 14 residues. The germline V gene has CDR1 MNHEY and CDR2 SMNVEV (reference sequence).